The 19 T cell receptor beta chains in this list originate from one sample, sequenced in a study of T cell repertoires in ileal Crohn's disease. Clones were sequenced by immunoSEQ multiplex PCR, and TCRdb holds only the in-frame ones, with some missing. The sample gives 3,500 to 5,000 clones, roughly 80% of which show up once; around 14% is in the top ten. Time point defined: neoterminal ileum biopsy at postoperative endoscopy, about 6 months after surgery. Sequencing was performed on ileal tissue. The receptors stem from an adult with Crohn's disease.

V gene TRBV7-2 combines with J gene TRBJ2-3; TRBD2 matches 11 bases. V shed 5 bases and J 3 bases; nucleotides not matched to a gene: 7. The CDR3 extends over 16 amino acids. Germline loops: CDR1 SGHTA, CDR2 FQGNSA. The CDR3 loop reads CASSLDSGGVTDTQYF. The CDR3 DNA follows: TGTGCCAGCAGCCTTGATAGCGGGGGGGTTACAGATACGCAGTATTTT.

V is TRBV7-2 and J is TRBJ1-1; D gene ambiguous. The CDR3 consists of 13 residues. Germline CDR1 SGHTA, CDR2 FQGNSA. With 4 bases removed from V and 7 bases from J, the gap between germline ends came to 13 bases. Here the CDR3 reads CASSSLRVYEAFF. The CDR3 region has the DNA TGTGCCAGCAGCTCCCTGCGGGTATATGAAGCTTTCTTT.

This chain uses TRBV2 with TRBJ1-6; the match to TRBD1 covers 7 bases. CDR1 and CDR2 (germline): SNHLY, FYNNEI. J was trimmed by 11 bases and V by 2 bases; bases with no gene match: 6. CDR3 length equals 14 residues. The CDR3 region has the DNA TGTGCCAGCAGTGAACGGGCAGGGGGAGCACCCCTCCACTTT. Its protein is CASSERAGGAPLHF.

In its sample, this clone was seen once. V gene TRBV6-4 combines with J gene TRBJ2-2; possible D gene TRBD2, 5 bases. CDR3 length: 13 residues. CDR1 is MRHNA, CDR2 SNTAGT, per germline. V was cut by 3 bases and J by 3 bases, with 5 bases left in between. CDR3 region: CASSERDTGELFF. CDR3 bases: TGTGCCAGCAGTGAGAGGGACACCGGGGAGCTGTTTTTT.

This chain uses TRBV6-1 with TRBJ1-1; D not certain. Germline V gene lookup returns CDR1 MNHNS and CDR2 SASEGT. There are 15 residues in the CDR3. V lost 3 bases and J lost 4, with 15 bases in between. The CDR3 spells CASSERRVDGTEAFF. Here the CDR3 DNA reads TGTGCCAGCAGTGAGCGCCGGGTAGACGGCACTGAAGCTTTCTTT.

This clone was recorded once. The V gene is TRBV6-6, the J gene TRBJ1-1, with D perhaps TRBD1 (6 bases). V shed 4 bases and J shed 11 bases, with 14 bases lying between them. Germline CDR1 and CDR2: MNHNY and SVGAGI (reference sequence). CDR3 size: 12 residues. CDR3 residues: CASSSESRGAFF. The CDR3 DNA is TGTGCCAGCAGTTCTGAGAGCAGGGGCGCTTTCTTT.

The V gene is TRBV4-2, the J gene TRBJ2-5, with 12 bases that match TRBD2. Germline V gene lookup returns CDR1 LGHNA and CDR2 YNFKEQ. CDR3 length: 14 amino acids. The V and J ends lost 3 bases and 4 bases, in that order; junction bases with no gene match: 0. CDR3: CASSQGLAGETQYF. CDR3 bases: TGTGCCAGCAGCCAGGGACTAGCGGGAGAGACCCAGTACTTC.

This chain links TRBV5-1 with TRBJ2-3, with D possibly being TRBD2 (5 bases). There are 14 residues in the CDR3. Germline V gives CDR1 SGHRS, CDR2 YFSETQ. The germline V and J ends were trimmed by 8 bases and 0 bases, with 13 bases remaining between them. The CDR3: CASTDRRSTDTQYF. CDR3 in DNA: TGCGCCAGTACCGACCGGAGGAGCACAGATACGCAGTATTTT.

The count of this clone is one. The J gene is TRBJ1-3, the V gene TRBV6-1, with unresolved D. CDR1 is MNHNS and CDR2 is SASEGT in the germline V gene. Trimming took off 3 bases at V and 0 bases at J, with 9 bases between the two ends. The CDR3 is 15 amino acids. CDR3 residues: CASSERSLSGNTIYF. Here the CDR3 DNA reads TGTGCCAGCAGTGAGAGGAGCCTCTCTGGAAACACCATATATTTT.

The V and J genes are TRBV2 and TRBJ1-1; 10 nucleotides align to TRBD1. Germline lookup yields CDR1 SNHLY and CDR2 FYNNEI. The CDR3 has 19 amino acids. V gave up 4 bases and J gave up 4 bases; unmatched junction bases: 18. This CDR3 reads CASSGSPGQGPIRGTEAFF. CDR3 nucleotide sequence: TGTGCCAGCAGTGGCTCCCCGGGACAGGGGCCTATACGGGGCACTGAAGCTTTCTTT.

This chain connects TRBV4-2 to TRBJ2-3; D possibly corresponds to TRBD2 (6 bases). Germline V CDR1 and CDR2: LGHNA, YNFKEQ. Trimming removed 4 bases at V and 4 bases at J, with 21 bases between. This CDR3 is 17 amino acids long. CDR3 residues: CASSPWPGAAGPDTQYF. CDR3 in DNA: TGTGCCAGCAGCCCATGGCCGGGAGCAGCGGGCCCAGATACGCAGTATTTT.

This clone was counted a few times. This rearrangement joins TRBV2 to TRBJ1-2; 9 nucleotides line up with TRBD1. The V gene's germline CDR1 is SNHLY and CDR2 FYNNEI. The CDR3 spans 14 residues. Trimming cost V 10 bases and J 4 bases; bases outside gene matches: 10. Written as DNA, the CDR3 is TGTGCCAATCCACGGACAGGGGATCTCTATGGCTACACCTTC. Translated: CANPRTGDLYGYTF.

The V gene is TRBV11-2, the J gene TRBJ2-7; 8 bases align to TRBD2. Germline assignment: CDR1 SGHAT and CDR2 FQNNGV. This CDR3 contains 16 residues. V was clipped by 7 bases and J by 5 bases; unmatched bases: 16. CDR3 nucleotides: TGTGCCAGCACTCTCCTGTGGGCGGGGGGAGTCCACGAGCAGTACTTC. This codes for CASTLLWAGGVHEQYF.

The chain recombines TRBV28 with TRBJ2-7; tentatively, D is TRBD1 (5 bases). Looked up from germline, CDR1 is MDHEN and CDR2 is SYDVKM. The V and J ends lost 5 bases and 0 bases respectively, with 20 bases between them. The CDR3 totals 17 residues. The CDR3 DNA reads as TGTGCCAGCAGTCCGACAAGAGGACAAACGCTCTCCTACGAGCAGTACTTC. Its translation is CASSPTRGQTLSYEQYF.

The CDR3 here is CASSSRSSTNEKLFF. The CDR3 DNA reads TGTGCCAGCAGTTCCCGCAGTTCAACTAATGAAAAACTGTTTTTT. The V and J genes are TRBV27 and TRBJ1-4; D remains ambiguous. The CDR3 totals 15 residues. Germline V gives CDR1 MNHEY, CDR2 SMNVEV (reference sequence). With 4 bases removed from V and 0 bases from J, the gap between germline ends came to 9 bases.

The table lists this clone with a few counts. V gene TRBV27 combines with J gene TRBJ1-1; TRBD1 matches at 7 bases. Germline values: CDR1 MNHEY, CDR2 SMNVEV (reference sequence). V trimming: 0 bases; J trimming: 2 bases; junction bases outside the gene matches: 3. This CDR3 spans 15 amino acids. CDR3 sequence: CASSLSRGGNTEAFF. DNA for the CDR3: TGTGCCAGCAGTTTATCGAGAGGGGGCAACACTGAAGCTTTCTTT.

This clone was observed a handful of times. The CDR3 region has the DNA TGCGCCAGCAGTCAATCGGGAGTCTACGAGCAGTACTTC. It yields the protein CASSQSGVYEQYF. The chain recombines TRBV23-1 with TRBJ2-7; perhaps TRBD2 as D (5 bases). TRBV23-1 falls under the ORF class, with uncertain function. This CDR3 has 13 residues. V lost 0 bases and J lost 3, with 6 bases in between.

V and J are TRBV19 and TRBJ2-3; 11 bases are shared with TRBD2. The V gene's germline CDR1 is LNHDA and CDR2 SQIVND (reference sequence). The CDR3 spans 17 residues. V shed 2 bases, J shed 0 bases, and the junction held 4 bases outside the gene matches. CDR3 protein: CASSIRASGGSTDTQYF. The CDR3 DNA reads TGTGCCAGTAGTATAAGGGCTAGCGGGGGGAGCACAGATACGCAGTATTTT.

CDR3 DNA sequence: TGTGCCAGTAGCCCCCGGGACAGGGCAGGCTACACCTTC. It translates to CASSPRDRAGYTF. This chain joins TRBV19 and TRBJ1-2; 9 bases map to TRBD1. Losses at the gene ends were 6 bases for V and 8 bases for J; bases not matched to a gene: 7. Germline loops: CDR1 LNHDA, CDR2 SQIVND (reference sequence). There are 13 residues in the CDR3. Using reference TRBV19 and TRBJ1-2 for the parts outside the CDR3, the full variable domain is DGGITQSPKYLFRKEGQNVTLSCEQNLNHDAMYWYRQDPGQGLRLIYYSQIVNDFQKGDIAEGYSVSREKKESFPLTVTSAQKNPTAFYLCASSPRDRAGYTFGSGTRLTVV.